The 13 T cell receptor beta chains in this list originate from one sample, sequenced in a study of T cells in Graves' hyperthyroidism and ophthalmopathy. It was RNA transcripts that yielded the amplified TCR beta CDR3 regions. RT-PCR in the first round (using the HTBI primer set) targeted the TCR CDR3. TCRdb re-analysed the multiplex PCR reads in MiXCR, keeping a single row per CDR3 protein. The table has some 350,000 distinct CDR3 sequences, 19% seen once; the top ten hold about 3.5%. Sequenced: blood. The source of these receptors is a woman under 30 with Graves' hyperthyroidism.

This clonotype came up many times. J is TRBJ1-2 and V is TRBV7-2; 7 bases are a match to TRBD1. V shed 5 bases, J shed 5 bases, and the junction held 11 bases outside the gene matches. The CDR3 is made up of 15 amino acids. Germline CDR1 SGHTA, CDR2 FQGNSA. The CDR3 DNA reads TGTGCCAGCAGCCCTAGACAGGGAAGGTATTATGGCTACACCTTC. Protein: CASSPRQGRYYGYTF.

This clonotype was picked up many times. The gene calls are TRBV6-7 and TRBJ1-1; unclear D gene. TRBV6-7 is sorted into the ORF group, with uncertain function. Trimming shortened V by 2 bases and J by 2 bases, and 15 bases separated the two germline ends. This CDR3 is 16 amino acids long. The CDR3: CASSYSTPTRNTEAFF. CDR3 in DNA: TGTGCCAGCAGTTACAGTACACCGACTCGTAACACTGAAGCTTTCTTT.

The CDR3 DNA sequence: TGTGCCAGCAGCTTAGATGTGCAGGGCGTTCCTTATGGCTACACCTTC. It translates to CASSLDVQGVPYGYTF. This chain links TRBV7-8 with TRBJ1-2; tentatively, D is TRBD1 (5 bases). This CDR3 is built from 16 residues. Germline CDR1 SGHVS, CDR2 FQNEAQ. Trimming removed 1 base from V and 5 bases from J, with 17 bases in between.

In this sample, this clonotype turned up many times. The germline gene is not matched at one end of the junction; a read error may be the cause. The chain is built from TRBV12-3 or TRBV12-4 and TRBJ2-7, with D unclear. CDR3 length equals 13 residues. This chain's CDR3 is CASSLERSYEQYF. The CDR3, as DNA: TGTGCCAGCAGCTTAGAACGGTCCTACGAGCAGTACTTC.

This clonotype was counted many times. The CDR3 sequence: CASSVRDGEAFF. In DNA form, the CDR3 reads TGTGCCAGCAGTGTCCGGGACGGTGAAGCTTTCTTT. The genes are TRBV12-3 or TRBV12-4 and TRBJ1-1; possibly TRBD1 for D (5 bases). CDR3 size: 12 residues. V was pared by 5 bases and J by 7 bases, with 11 bases between.

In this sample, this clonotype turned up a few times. The CDR3, as DNA: TGTGCCAGCAGCTTACCTGGGACTACGGGAAACTCCTATAATTCACCCCTCCACTTT. Translating it yields CASSLPGTTGNSYNSPLHF. This chain connects TRBV11-2 to TRBJ1-6, with a weak D call TRBD1 (5 bases). CDR1 is SGHAT and CDR2 is FQNNGV in the germline V gene. Trimming left V 2 bases short and J 0 bases short, with 17 bases between. This CDR3 has 19 residues.

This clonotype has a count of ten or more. CDR3 region: CASSYSITGTGANVLTF. The CDR3 nucleotides read TGTGCCAGCAGTTACTCTATAACAGGGACTGGGGCCAACGTCCTGACTTTC. The chain has TRBV6-5 and TRBJ2-6; D perhaps matches TRBD1 (6 bases). This CDR3 has 17 amino acids. Germline V gene sequence: CDR1 MNHEY, CDR2 SVGAGI. V lost 0 bases to trimming and J lost 2 bases, with 11 bases between them.

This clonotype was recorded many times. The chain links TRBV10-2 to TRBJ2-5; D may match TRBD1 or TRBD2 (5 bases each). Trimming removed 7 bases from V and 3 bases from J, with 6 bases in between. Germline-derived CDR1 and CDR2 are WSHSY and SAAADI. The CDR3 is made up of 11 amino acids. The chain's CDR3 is CASMGEETQYF. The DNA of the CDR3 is TGCGCCAGCATGGGGGAAGAGACCCAGTACTTC.

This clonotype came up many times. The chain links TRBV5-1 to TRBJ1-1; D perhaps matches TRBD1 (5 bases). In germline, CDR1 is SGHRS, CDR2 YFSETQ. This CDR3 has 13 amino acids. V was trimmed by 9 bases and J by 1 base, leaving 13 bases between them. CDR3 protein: CAIMGVSNTEAFF. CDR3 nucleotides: TGCGCCATTATGGGGGTTTCGAACACTGAAGCTTTCTTT.

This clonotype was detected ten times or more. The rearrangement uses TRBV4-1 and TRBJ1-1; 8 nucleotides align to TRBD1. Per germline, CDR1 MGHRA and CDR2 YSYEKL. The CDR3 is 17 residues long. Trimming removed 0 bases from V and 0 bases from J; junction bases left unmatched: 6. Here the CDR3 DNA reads TGCGCCAGCAGCCAAGAGGGGACAGGATATTTGAACACTGAAGCTTTCTTT. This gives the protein CASSQEGTGYLNTEAFF.

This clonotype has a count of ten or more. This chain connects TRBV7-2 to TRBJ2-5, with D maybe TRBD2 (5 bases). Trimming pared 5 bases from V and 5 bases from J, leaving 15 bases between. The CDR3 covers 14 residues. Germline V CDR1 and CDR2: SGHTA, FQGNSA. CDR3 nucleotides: TGTGCCAGCAGCCAGGATCGGGGATGGGAGACCCAGTACTTC. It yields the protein CASSQDRGWETQYF.

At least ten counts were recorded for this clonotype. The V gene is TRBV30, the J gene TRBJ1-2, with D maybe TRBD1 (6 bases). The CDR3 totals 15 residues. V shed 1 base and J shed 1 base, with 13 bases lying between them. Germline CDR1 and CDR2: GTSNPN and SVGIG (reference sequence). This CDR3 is CAWSAKTGFNYGYTF. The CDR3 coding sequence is TGTGCCTGGAGTGCGAAGACAGGTTTTAACTATGGCTACACCTTC. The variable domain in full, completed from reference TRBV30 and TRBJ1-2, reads SQTIHQWPATLVQPVGSPLSLECTVEGTSNPNLYWYRQAAGRGLQLLFYSVGIGQISSEVPQNLSASRPQDRQFILSSKKLLLSDSGFYLCAWSAKTGFNYGYTFGSGTRLTVV.

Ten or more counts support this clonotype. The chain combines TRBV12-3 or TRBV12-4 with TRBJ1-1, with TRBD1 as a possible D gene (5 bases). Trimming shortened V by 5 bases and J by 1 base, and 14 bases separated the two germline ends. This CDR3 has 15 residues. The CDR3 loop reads CASSRGELTNTEAFF. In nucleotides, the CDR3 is TGTGCCAGCAGTCGGGGGGAACTAACGAACACTGAAGCTTTCTTT.